This T cell receptor beta chain came from a study of T cells in Graves' hyperthyroidism and ophthalmopathy. Broader study findings: For ophthalmopathy, model prediction preceded onset by a median around six months.

Template material for amplifying TCR beta CDR3 regions consisted of RNA transcripts. The HTBI set primed first-round TCR CDR3 RT-PCR. TCRdb reprocessed the multiplex PCR reads via MiXCR and lists one record per CDR3 protein. The sample lists approximately 200,000 distinct CDR3 sequences, 18% occurring once. Diagnosing involved the use of clinical symptoms, serum thyroxine and TRAb, thyroid ultrasound and orbital computed tomography. This clonotype was detected many times. No antigen is known for it. The germline V gene encodes CDR1 SEHNR and CDR2 FQNEAQ (reference sequence). V was clipped by 8 bases and J by 1 base, with 11 bases between them. CDR3 length equals 13 residues.

This receptor was identified in a middle-aged man with Graves' hyperthyroidism. Sequencing was performed on blood. This chain links TRBV7-9 with TRBJ1-1; the D is unclear. CDR3: CASARRRNTEAFF. The CDR3 nucleotides read TGTGCCAGCGCTAGGAGGAGGAACACTGAAGCTTTCTTT.